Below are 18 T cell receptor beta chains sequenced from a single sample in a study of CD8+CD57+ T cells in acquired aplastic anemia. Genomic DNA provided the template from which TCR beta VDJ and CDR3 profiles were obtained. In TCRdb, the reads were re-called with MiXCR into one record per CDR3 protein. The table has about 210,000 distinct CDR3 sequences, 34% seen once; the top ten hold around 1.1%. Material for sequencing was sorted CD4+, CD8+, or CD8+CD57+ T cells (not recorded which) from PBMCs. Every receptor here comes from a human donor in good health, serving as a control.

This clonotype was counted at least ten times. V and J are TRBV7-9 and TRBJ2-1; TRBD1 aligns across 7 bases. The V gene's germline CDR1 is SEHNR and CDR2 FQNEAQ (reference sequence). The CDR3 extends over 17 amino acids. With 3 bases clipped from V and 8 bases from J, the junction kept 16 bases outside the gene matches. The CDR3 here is CASSFDSTGTTGDEQFF. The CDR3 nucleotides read TGTGCCAGCAGCTTTGACAGCACGGGTACCACAGGGGATGAGCAGTTCTTC.

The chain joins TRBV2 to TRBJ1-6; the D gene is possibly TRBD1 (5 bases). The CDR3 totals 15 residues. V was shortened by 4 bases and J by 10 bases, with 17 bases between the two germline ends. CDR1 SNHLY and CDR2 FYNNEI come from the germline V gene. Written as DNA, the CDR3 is TGTGCCAGCAGTGCCTGGGACGGGGCAGGGTCACCCCTCCACTTT. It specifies CASSAWDGAGSPLHF.

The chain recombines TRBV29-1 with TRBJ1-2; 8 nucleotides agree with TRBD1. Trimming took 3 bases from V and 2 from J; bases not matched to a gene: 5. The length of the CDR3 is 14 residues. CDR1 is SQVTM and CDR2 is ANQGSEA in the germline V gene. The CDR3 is CSVDRTGRNYGYTF. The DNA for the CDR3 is TGCAGCGTTGATCGGACAGGGCGGAACTATGGCTACACCTTC.

The CDR3 region has the DNA TGTGCCATCAGTGTAATTTCGGGGAGCGATGGCTACACCTTC. As protein: CAISVISGSDGYTF. J is TRBJ1-2 and V is TRBV10-3; unclear D gene. V lost 4 bases and J 6 bases, leaving 15 bases between the germline ends. CDR1 and CDR2 (germline): ENHRY, SYGVKD. The CDR3 covers 14 residues.

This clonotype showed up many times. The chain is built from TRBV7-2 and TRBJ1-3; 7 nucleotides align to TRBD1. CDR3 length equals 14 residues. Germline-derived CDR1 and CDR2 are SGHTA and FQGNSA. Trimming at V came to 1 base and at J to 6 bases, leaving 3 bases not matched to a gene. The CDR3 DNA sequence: TGTGCCAGCAGCTTAGGGGACAGCCCAAACACCATATATTTT. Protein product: CASSLGDSPNTIYF.

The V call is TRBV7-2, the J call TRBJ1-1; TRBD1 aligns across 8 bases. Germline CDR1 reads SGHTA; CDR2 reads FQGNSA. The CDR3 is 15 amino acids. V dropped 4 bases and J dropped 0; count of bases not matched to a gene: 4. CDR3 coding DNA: TGTGCCAGCAGCTCGATGGACAGGGTGAACACTGAAGCTTTCTTT. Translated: CASSSMDRVNTEAFF.

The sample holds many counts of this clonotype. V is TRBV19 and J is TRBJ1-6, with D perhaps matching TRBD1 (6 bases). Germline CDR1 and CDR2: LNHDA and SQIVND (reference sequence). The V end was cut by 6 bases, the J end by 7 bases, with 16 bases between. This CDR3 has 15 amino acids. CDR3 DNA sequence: TGTGCCAGTAGGTTGGGAGGGGGGGCGAATTCACCCCTCCACTTT. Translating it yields CASRLGGGANSPLHF.

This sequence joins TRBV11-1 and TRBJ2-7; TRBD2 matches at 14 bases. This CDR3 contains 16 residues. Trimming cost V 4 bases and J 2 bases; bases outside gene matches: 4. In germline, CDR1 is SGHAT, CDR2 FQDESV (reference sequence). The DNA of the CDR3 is TGTGCCAGCAGCTCAAGACTAGCGGGAGGGCCCTACGAGCAGTACTTC. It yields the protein CASSSRLAGGPYEQYF.

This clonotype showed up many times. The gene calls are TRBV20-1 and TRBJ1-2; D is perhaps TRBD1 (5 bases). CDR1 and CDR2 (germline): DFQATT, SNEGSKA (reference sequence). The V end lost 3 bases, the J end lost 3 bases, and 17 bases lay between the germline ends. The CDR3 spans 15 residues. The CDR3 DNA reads TGCAGTGCTAGGGATAGGAGGGGCGCTCACTATGGCTACACCTTC. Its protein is CSARDRRGAHYGYTF.

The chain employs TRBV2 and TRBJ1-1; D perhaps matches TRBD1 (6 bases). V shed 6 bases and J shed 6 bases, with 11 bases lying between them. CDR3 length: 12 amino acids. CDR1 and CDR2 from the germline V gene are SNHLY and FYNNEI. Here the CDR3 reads CASSYRVSEAFF. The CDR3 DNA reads TGTGCCAGCAGCTACAGGGTTTCTGAAGCTTTCTTT. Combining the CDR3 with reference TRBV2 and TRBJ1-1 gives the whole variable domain EPEVTQTPSHQVTQMGQEVILRCVPISNHLYFYWYRQILGQKVEFLVSFYNNEISEKSEIFDDQFSVERPDGSNFTLKIRSTKLEDSAMYFCASSYRVSEAFFGQGTRLTVV.

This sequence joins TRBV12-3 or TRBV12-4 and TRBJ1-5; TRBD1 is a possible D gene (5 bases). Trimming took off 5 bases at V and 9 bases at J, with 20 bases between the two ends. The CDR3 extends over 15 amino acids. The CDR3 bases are TGTGCCAGCAGTCCCGACGGGACCCTCTGGCGGCCCCAGCATTTT. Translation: CASSPDGTLWRPQHF.

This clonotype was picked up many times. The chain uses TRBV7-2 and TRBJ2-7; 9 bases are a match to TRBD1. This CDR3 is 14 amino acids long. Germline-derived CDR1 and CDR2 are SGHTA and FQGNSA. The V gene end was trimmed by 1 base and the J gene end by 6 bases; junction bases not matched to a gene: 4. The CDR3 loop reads CASSLGTGEREQYF. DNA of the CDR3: TGTGCCAGCAGCTTAGGGACAGGGGAGCGCGAGCAGTACTTC.

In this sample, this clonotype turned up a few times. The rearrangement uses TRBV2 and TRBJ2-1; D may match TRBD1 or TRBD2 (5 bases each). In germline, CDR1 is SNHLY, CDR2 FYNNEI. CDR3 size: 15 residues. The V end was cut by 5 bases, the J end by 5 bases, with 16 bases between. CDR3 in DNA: TGTGCCAGCAGTCCCCCCGCCGGGGCAGACAATGAGCAGTTCTTC. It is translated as CASSPPAGADNEQFF.

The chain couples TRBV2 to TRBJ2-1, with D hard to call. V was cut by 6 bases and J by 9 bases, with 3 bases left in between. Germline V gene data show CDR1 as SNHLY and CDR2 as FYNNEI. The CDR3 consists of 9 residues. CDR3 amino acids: CASRIEQFF. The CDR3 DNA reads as TGTGCCAGCAGGATTGAGCAGTTCTTC. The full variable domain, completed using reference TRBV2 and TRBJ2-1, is EPEVTQTPSHQVTQMGQEVILRCVPISNHLYFYWYRQILGQKVEFLVSFYNNEISEKSEIFDDQFSVERPDGSNFTLKIRSTKLEDSAMYFCASRIEQFFGPGTRLTVL.

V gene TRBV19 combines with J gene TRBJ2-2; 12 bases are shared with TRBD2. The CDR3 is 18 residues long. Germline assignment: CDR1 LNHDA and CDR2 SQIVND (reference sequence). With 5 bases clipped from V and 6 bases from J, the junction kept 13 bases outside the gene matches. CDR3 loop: CASSPGGMTSGSSGELFF. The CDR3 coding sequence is TGTGCCAGTAGTCCCGGGGGGATGACTAGCGGGAGTTCCGGGGAGCTGTTTTTT.

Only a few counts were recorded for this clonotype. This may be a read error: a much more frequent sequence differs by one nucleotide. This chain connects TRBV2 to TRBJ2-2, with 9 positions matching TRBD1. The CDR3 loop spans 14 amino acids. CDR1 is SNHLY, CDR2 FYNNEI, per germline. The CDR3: CASNRDRDTGELLF. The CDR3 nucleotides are TGTGCCAGCAACAGGGACAGGGACACCGGGGAGCTGCTTTTT.

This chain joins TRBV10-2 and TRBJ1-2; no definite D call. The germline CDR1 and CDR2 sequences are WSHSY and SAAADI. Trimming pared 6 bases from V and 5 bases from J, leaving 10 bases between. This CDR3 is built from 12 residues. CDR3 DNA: TGCGCCAGCAGCCAGACTTCTTATGGCTACACCTTC. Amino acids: CASSQTSYGYTF.

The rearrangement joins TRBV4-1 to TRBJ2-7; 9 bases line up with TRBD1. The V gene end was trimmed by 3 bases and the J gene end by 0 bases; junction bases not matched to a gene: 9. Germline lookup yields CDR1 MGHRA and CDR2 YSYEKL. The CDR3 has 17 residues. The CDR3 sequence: CASSQPGTGFYSYEQYF. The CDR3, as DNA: TGCGCCAGCAGCCAGCCCGGGACAGGGTTTTACTCCTACGAGCAGTACTTC.